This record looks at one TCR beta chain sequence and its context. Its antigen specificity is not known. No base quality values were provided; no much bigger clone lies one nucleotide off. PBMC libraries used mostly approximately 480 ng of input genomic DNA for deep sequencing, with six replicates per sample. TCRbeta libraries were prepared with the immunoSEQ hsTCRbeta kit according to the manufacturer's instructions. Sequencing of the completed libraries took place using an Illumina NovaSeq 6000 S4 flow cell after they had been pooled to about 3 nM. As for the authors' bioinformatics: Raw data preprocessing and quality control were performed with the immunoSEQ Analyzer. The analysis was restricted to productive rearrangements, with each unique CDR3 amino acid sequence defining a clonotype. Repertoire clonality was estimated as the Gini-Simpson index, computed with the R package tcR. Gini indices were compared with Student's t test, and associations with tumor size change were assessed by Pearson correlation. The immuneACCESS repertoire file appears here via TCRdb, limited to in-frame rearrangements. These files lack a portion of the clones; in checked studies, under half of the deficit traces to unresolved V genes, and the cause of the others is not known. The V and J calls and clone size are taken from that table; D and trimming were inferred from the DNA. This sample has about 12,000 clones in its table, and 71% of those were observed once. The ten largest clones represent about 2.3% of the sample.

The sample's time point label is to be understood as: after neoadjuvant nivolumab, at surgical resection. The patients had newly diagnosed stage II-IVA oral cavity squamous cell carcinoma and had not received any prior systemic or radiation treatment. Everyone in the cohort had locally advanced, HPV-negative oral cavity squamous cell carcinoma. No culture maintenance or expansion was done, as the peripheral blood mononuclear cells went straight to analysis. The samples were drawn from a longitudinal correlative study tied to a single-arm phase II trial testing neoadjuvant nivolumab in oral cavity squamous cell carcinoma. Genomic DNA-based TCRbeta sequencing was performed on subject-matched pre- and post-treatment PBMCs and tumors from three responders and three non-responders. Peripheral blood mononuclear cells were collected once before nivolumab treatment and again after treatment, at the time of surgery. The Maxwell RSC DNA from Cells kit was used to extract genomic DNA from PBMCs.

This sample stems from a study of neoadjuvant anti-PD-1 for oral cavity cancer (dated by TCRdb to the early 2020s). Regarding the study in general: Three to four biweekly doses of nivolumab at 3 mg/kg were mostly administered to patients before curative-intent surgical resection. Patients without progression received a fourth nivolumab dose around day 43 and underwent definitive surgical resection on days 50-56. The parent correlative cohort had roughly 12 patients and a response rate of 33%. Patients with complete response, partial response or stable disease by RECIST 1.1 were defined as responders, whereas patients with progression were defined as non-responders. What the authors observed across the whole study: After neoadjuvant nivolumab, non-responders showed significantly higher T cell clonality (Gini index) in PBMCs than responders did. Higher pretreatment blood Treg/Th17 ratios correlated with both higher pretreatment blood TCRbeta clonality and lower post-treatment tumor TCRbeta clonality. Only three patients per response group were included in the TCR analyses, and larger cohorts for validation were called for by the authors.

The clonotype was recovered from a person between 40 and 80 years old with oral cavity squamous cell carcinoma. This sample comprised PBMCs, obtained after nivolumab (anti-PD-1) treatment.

The bases are TGTGCCAGCACCGGGCACGGGACAGGGGGCGACTATGGCTACACCTTC. Its coded protein is CASTGHGTGGDYGYTF. The chain is encoded by TRBV13 joined to TRBJ1-2; a stretch of 12 junction bases matches TRBD1. CDR1 and CDR2 were assigned from the germline V gene (reference sequence) as PRHDT and FYEKMQ. Clipping removes 7 bases from V and 3 bases from J, with 9 as the unmatched junction base count. There are 16 amino acids in the CDR3, from cysteine to phenylalanine inclusive. Of the read, only the CDR3 DNA is kept; its 48 bases are in frame from base 1.